This entry describes one TCR beta chain. This clone was observed a few times. Its antigen remains unidentified. Nothing much larger sits one base from this clone, and base qualities are not available. This record belongs to a study of cytomegalovirus exposure and HLA in healthy donors listed by TCRdb under 2017. As for the study more broadly: An earlier analysis of roughly 610 of the donors reported 276 Gb of sequence data and roughly 120 million unique TCR beta sequences obtained from about 200 million T cells. An early release that covered some 640 HLA-typed donors contained around 300 gigabases of sequencing data and approximately 85 million unique TCR sequences. Of the roughly 390 genotyped donors, 65% to 90% were placed in the genetic ancestry cluster associated with self-reported Caucasian donors. The aim of the study was to test whether cataloging public T cell receptors could identify signatures of past pathogen exposure. The study used immunosequencing to profile the T cell repertoires of approximately 640 subjects and linked those repertoires to cytomegalovirus serostatus. Along with the approximately 650-subject first cohort, a separate validation cohort of approximately 110 different subjects was used. High-throughput TCR immunosequencing, statistical association of individual TCRs with disease status, and machine learning were combined to predict cytomegalovirus infection status. A later analysis re-analyzed previously published TCR beta repertoires from 550 to 700 donors and added high-resolution HLA genotyping to study TCR occurrence patterns. In the later analysis, no new phenotypic data were used to find candidate immune exposures; instead, reliance was placed on TCR beta sequences and their occurrence across donors. An earlier analysis of 587 of the donors used high-throughput TCR beta sequencing to judge whether each TCR beta V gene segment behaved as functional or pseudogenic. Donor age, sex, ethnicity and CMV serostatus were compiled together with the repertoire data. A later genetic analysis used genome-wide SNP genotypes for about 65% of the roughly 670 donors, treating that subset as a discovery cohort. Every repertoire in the discovery cohort had been generated on one and the same sequencing platform. HLA typing covered class I and class II loci at four-digit resolution. Typing coverage varied by locus: about 629-640 donors for A, B, C, DRB1 and DQB1; 500 to 550 for DQA1; about 600 for DPA1; around 490 for DPB1. Several DR-DQ haplotypes were treated as single units for association and clustering because of strong linkage in the cohort. On average, approximately 250,000 unique TCR beta nucleotide sequences were sequenced per donor among a few hundred genotyped donors of the cohort, with roughly 18% of those sequences being non-productive.

General conclusions and limits of the study: Presence/absence analyses assumed roughly uniform sequencing depth across donors, an assumption that may not hold. In a later genetic analysis, a missense DCLRE1C variant was associated with V-gene and J-gene trimming of TCR beta chains, and the association was replicated in an independent cohort. Most TCR sequences were observed very rarely across donors, whereas some public TCRs were present in many individuals. Because counts were too low, 15 or so rarely observed V segments, including chromosome 9 orphons, were excluded from the earlier analysis of some 590 of the donors. According to a later analysis, parvovirus B19, influenza, CMV and Epstein-Barr virus appeared linked to several top co-occurrence clusters. Strong co-occurrence of HLA alleles, especially DR and DQ, made assigning TCR associations to individual alleles difficult. In a later analysis, HLA-associated TCR beta chains showed more clonal expansion and lower generation probabilities than non-associated chains that were equally common. Linkage disequilibrium might explain the correlated functional status among segregating V segments, but an unknown experimental factor could not be ruled out. In vitro tests confirmed that a few of the cytomegalovirus-associated TCR beta chains recognize cytomegalovirus antigens. In an earlier analysis of roughly 500 of the donors, most TCR beta V segments appeared in productive rearrangements about 87% or about 30% of the time, broadly matching IMGT annotations. In a later analysis, the rate of TCR association differed among HLA loci, with DRB1 alleles having the most associated TCRs and HLA-C alleles having the fewest. According to the authors, the approach could potentially be generalized to other disease states and immunological phenotypes. According to a later analysis, most CMV-associated TCR beta chains appeared to be HLA-restricted, and the HLA associations seemed to be driven largely by CMV exposure. In the study, some 160 TCR beta chains were listed as associated with cytomegalovirus. The only immune exposure information available for the cohort was CMV serostatus. This cohort had only TCR beta chains sequenced, and the lack of alpha or paired-chain data limited which features could be detected. A later analysis associated 16,951 TCR beta sequences with specific HLA alleles at a false discovery rate of 0.05. The sequencing pipeline was judged likely to have produced a cluster of highly shared sequence variants as a technical artifact. A further reported finding was that TCR beta sequences accurately predicted the HLA-A and HLA-B alleles for most subjects in the first cohort. The classifier was reported to diagnose cytomegalovirus status with high specificity and sensitivity in both the original cohort and the validation cohort. Some IMGT-functional V segments, including TRBV6-2 and TRBV6-3, could not be distinguished by the 87-base-pair reads and were therefore excluded. Compared with the 666-donor mean, donors in an Asian-associated ancestry cluster had fewer N-insertions in productive TCRs, according to a later genetic analysis. Because HLA typing was unavailable for some donors at each locus, only the typed subset was used in association tests.

The library was made by the immunoSEQ multiplex PCR assay. For the multiplex PCR, a mixture combining 60 forward primers for TCR Vbeta segments and 13 reverse primers for TCR Jbeta segments was used. The CDR3 region of rearranged TCR beta genes was amplified from genomic DNA by a multiplex PCR assay. The amplified TCR beta libraries were sequenced on the Illumina HiSeq System as 87-base-pair reads. The authors' pipeline ran thus. Across the roughly 640 repertoires, a later analysis counted roughly 84 million unique TCR beta chains, roughly 11 million of which were shared by at least two donors. Raw reads were error-corrected and collapsed into unique sequences with a nearest-neighbor algorithm that merged closely related sequences to remove PCR and sequencing errors. To assign V, D and J gene segments, CDR3 sequences were aligned to IMGT reference sequences. For a sequence to be retained, at least a six-nucleotide match to both a V gene segment and a J gene segment was required. A rearrangement counted as productive if the CDR3 had no stop codons and remained in frame with V and J, and every other rearrangement counted as non-productive. CDR3 was defined according to IMGT convention as the region running from the second conserved V-encoded cysteine to the conserved J-encoded phenylalanine. In an earlier analysis of 587 of the donors, sequences lacking an unambiguous match to a single V gene segment were excluded. An earlier analysis of 587 of the donors classified V segments as functional when productive rearrangements were above 56.7% and as segregating when the standard deviation between donors was above 5%. A statistical classification framework was developed to diagnose cytomegalovirus status using the catalog of TCR beta chain sequences. In a later analysis, V and J genes were assigned by comparing TCR nucleotide sequences against IMGT/GENE-DB human TR gene sequences. A later analysis assigned CDR3 sequences and most-parsimonious VDJ recombination scenarios with the TCRdist pipeline. A later analysis defined each TCR beta chain by its CDR3 amino acid sequence plus V-gene family, and excluded reads lacking a unique V-gene family. To address suspected cross-contamination and a sequencing artifact, a later analysis removed around 590 highly shared, low-generation-probability nucleotide sequences. A later analysis calculated a clonal expansion index for each public chain from normalized within-repertoire ranks of inferred template counts. In a later analysis, generation probabilities were computed using a VDJ recombination model fitted to out-of-frame rearrangements, and the results were checked against IGoR. Hypergeometric tests were used in a later analysis to score TCR-TCR, TCR-HLA and TCR-CMV co-occurrence, with a repertoire-size bias correction applied to the TCR pairs. A later analysis estimated false discovery rates by permuting HLA or CMV assignments 20 times. A later analysis grouped co-occurring TCRs with DBSCAN, adding TCRdist sequence similarity when clustering within HLA-allele-positive subsets. Repertoires with fewer than 30,000 or more than 120,000 public chains, plus five repertoires with anomalous nucleotide sharing, were excluded from co-occurrence clustering. Not all clones reach the TCRdb copy of this immuneACCESS table, which keeps in-frame sequences only. Checked studies attribute under half of the gap to unresolved V genes and leave the rest unexplained. V, J and clone size reflect that table, while D and trimming were determined from the DNA. In all, the sample holds more than 150,000 clones, and approximately 73% of those were seen once. The leading ten clones occupy 2% to 2.5% of the sample.

Counted from cysteine to phenylalanine, this CDR3 has 10 amino acids. Only the CDR3 DNA stays, 30 bases, in frame from base 1. Trimming takes 8 bases from V and 8 bases from J, and the germline ends sit 9 bases apart. From the germline V gene (reference sequence), CDR1 is SEHNR and CDR2 is FQNEAQ. The cohort was made up of 666 healthy bone marrow donors. At the time of sampling, all cohort members were nominally healthy, though unrecorded immune exposures were likely present. The donor was CMV seropositive and belonged to the group of around 300 seropositive cohort members. Every donor gave a peripheral blood sample, and the peripheral blood mononuclear cells from that sample were used for TCR beta sequencing. The Qiagen DNeasy Blood Extraction Kit was used to extract genomic DNA from the blood cell samples.

The sequence links TRBV7-9 to TRBJ1-2; no D gene can be assigned with confidence. The sample consisted of PBMCs. This receptor was identified in a woman aged 25-40 years in good health and CMV-seropositive. CDR3 protein: CASSGEGYTF. The DNA is as follows: TGTGCCAGCTCGGGAGAGGGCTACACCTTC.